A selection of T cell receptor beta chains follows, all from one sample in a study of T cell responses to AZD1222 COVID-19 vaccine. TCRdb's copy holds only in-frame clones and misses some; the assay was immunoSEQ multiplex PCR. The sample records approximately 150,000 clones, roughly 90% being singletons. Material: peripheral blood, obtained on day 0 of AZD1222 vaccination. Every receptor here comes from an adult in good health. The CDR3 runs from the conserved cysteine through the conserved F or W. A row's size may be missing; if present it is once, few, many or a size class.

TRBV3-1/TRBV3-2	NA	TRBJ2-3	CASSPGDRHSTDTQYF
TRBV25-1	NA	TRBJ2-7	CASSEWGTAYEQYF
TRBV10-3	NA	TRBJ1-1	CAISGGGQGEAFF
TRBV5-1	NA	TRBJ2-5	CASMVWAGGETQYF
TRBV2	NA	TRBJ2-7	CASSEEAAAEQYF
TRBV11-3	NA	TRBJ2-3	CASSLGGSTDTQYF
TRBV18	NA	TRBJ2-2	CASPDWTGELFF
TRBV2	NA	TRBJ1-5	CASRPGENQPQHF
TRBV6-1	NA	TRBJ2-7	CASSERRGIKNEQYF
TRBV19	NA	TRBJ2-7	CASTGGGFYEQYF
TRBV3-1/TRBV3-2	NA	TRBJ2-5	CASSLLAAAETQYF
TRBV12-5	once	TRBJ2-2	CASGLVASQGTPTGELFF
TRBV12-5	NA	TRBJ1-2	CASGEFRGQLGYGYTF
TRBV10-1	NA	TRBJ1-1	CASSPTLRGETEAFF
TRBV10-3	once	TRBJ2-7	CAIRGNGYEQYF
TRBV5-1	NA	TRBJ1-1	CASSSDNYMNTEAFF
TRBV7-9	NA	TRBJ2-7	CASSKGQGSSYEQYF
TRBV11-2	NA	TRBJ2-6	CASSRAGGSGANVLTF
TRBV30	NA	TRBJ1-5	CAWSGSWRFNQPQHF
TRBV5-4	once	TRBJ2-3	CASTSGGSSTDTQYF
TRBV19	NA	TRBJ1-6	CASSLHGSSYNSPLHF
TRBV4-1	NA	TRBJ2-1	CASSRFSGGSYNEQFF
TRBV21-1	NA	TRBJ2-5	CASRPSGTLRAGCETQYF
TRBV9	NA	TRBJ1-2	CASSGEFRQGVSEGYGYTF
TRBV18	NA	TRBJ2-7	CASSLDRHYEQYF
TRBV27	NA	TRBJ1-2	CASSTDRVYGYTF
TRBV7-6	NA	TRBJ2-2	CASSLNRGKSGELFF
TRBV28	NA	TRBJ2-7	CASSSIVGEQYF
TRBV6-1	NA	TRBJ2-5	CASSDRATQETQYF
TRBV27	once	TRBJ1-4	CASSYSGRAEKLFF
TRBV7-2	once	TRBJ2-7	CASSSWREITYEQYF
TRBV4-2	NA	TRBJ1-3	CASSLGLQNTIYF
TRBV2	NA	TRBJ1-3	CASSASGASGNTIYF
TRBV28	few	TRBJ1-2	CASSLWAGGQGGYTF
TRBV20-1	once	TRBJ2-7	CSARTSYEQYF
TRBV18	NA	TRBJ2-1	CASSGVLNEQFF
TRBV7-2	NA	TRBJ2-6	CASSLTGPGANVLTF
TRBV7-9	NA	TRBJ2-7	CASSRDGYEQYF
TRBV5-1	NA	TRBJ1-2	CASSPRTGAPGYGYTF
TRBV7-3	NA	TRBJ2-5	CASSLAGAQETQYF
TRBV7-9	NA	TRBJ1-1	CASSPQGLMNTEAFF
TRBV5-5	few	TRBJ1-5	CASSLDGTNQPQHF
TRBV6-5	NA	TRBJ2-7	CAIHLVGYEQYF
TRBV18	NA	TRBJ2-1	CASSPGGEYNEQFF
TRBV19	NA	TRBJ2-2	CASSINAGAWSGELFF
TRBV6-2/TRBV6-3	NA	TRBJ1-5	CASSYLRDRRLSNQPQHF
TRBV7-8	NA	TRBJ1-4	CASRLTGTGEKLFF
TRBV5-1	NA	TRBJ2-6	CASSLGRTGFGANVLTF